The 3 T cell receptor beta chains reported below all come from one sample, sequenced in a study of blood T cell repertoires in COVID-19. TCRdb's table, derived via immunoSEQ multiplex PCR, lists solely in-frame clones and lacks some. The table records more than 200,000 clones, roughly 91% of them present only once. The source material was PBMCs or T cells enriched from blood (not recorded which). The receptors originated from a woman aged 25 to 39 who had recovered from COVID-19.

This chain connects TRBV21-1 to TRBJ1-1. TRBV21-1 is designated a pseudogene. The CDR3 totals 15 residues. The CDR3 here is CASSKARKENTEAFF. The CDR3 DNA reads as TGTGCCAGCAGCAAAGCGCGGAAGGAGAACACTGAAGCTTTCTTT.

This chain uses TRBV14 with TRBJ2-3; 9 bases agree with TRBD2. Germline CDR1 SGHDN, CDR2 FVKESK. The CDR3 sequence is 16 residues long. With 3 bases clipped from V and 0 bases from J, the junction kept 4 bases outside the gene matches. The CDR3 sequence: CASSHGLARSTDTQYF. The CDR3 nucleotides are TGTGCCAGCAGCCACGGACTAGCGAGAAGCACAGATACGCAGTATTTT.

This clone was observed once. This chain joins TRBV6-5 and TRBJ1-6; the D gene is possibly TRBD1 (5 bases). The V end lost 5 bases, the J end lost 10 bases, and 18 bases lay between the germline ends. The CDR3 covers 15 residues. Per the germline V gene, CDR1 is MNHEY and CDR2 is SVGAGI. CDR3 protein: CASSRTDRQGSPLHF. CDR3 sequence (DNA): TGTGCCAGCAGTCGCACGGACCGCCAGGGATCACCCCTCCACTTT.